One and the same sample provided the 19 T cell receptor beta chains below, sequenced in a study of blood T cell repertoires in COVID-19. Clones were read by immunoSEQ multiplex PCR, and TCRdb kept only the in-frame ones, dropping some. The sample consists of 250,000 to 350,000 clones, 87% of them appearing once. The specimen was peripheral blood. Every receptor here comes from a man aged 18-30 years with active or convalescent COVID-19.

The chain is built from TRBV28 and TRBJ1-5; tentative D call: TRBD1 (6 bases). The CDR3 is 15 residues long. The V gene lost 6 bases and the J gene lost 7 bases, with 19 bases spanning the gap. From germline, CDR1 is MDHEN and CDR2 SYDVKM. CDR3 nucleotides: TGTGCCAGCAGCTCCACAGGATCAGGGGACCAGCCCCAGCATTTT. As protein: CASSSTGSGDQPQHF. Complete variable domain (other parts from reference TRBV28 and TRBJ1-5): DVKVTQSSRYLVKRTGEKVFLECVQDMDHENMFWYRQDPGLGLRLIYFSYDVKMKEKGDIPEGYSVSREKKERFSLILESASTNQTSMYLCASSSTGSGDQPQHFGDGTRLSIL.

The chain links TRBV12-3 or TRBV12-4 to TRBJ1-3; D is undetermined. V was clipped by 7 bases and J by 4 bases, with 11 bases between them. This CDR3 has 13 amino acids. The DNA for the CDR3 is TGTGCCAGCACTGTCCGCCGGGGAAACACCATATATTTT. Its translation: CASTVRRGNTIYF.

This chain connects TRBV9 to TRBJ2-2, with 7 bases matching TRBD2. The trim removed 1 base at V and 7 bases at J, leaving 10 bases unmatched. CDR3 length: 16 amino acids. From germline, CDR1 is SGDLS and CDR2 YYNGEE. CDR3 residues: CASSVLSSGLNGELFF. The CDR3 region has the DNA TGTGCCAGCAGCGTACTCTCTAGCGGACTAAACGGGGAGCTGTTTTTT.

The genes are TRBV19 and TRBJ1-1; maybe TRBD1 (5 bases). V lost 1 base and J 3 bases, leaving 12 bases between the germline ends. Germline assignment: CDR1 LNHDA and CDR2 SQIVND (reference sequence). The CDR3 spans 15 residues. In DNA, the CDR3 is TGTGCCAGTAGTATAGGGTCGGGGGGATACACTGAAGCTTTCTTT. Residues: CASSIGSGGYTEAFF.

This chain uses TRBV15 with TRBJ1-1; D possibly corresponds to TRBD1 (6 bases). The CDR3 totals 14 residues. V lost 5 bases to trimming and J lost 1 base, with 11 bases between them. Germline V gives CDR1 LNHNV, CDR2 YYDKDF (reference sequence). As DNA, the CDR3 is TGTGCCACCAGCCAAAACAGGGAGAACACTGAAGCTTTCTTT. This gives the protein CATSQNRENTEAFF.

In DNA, the CDR3 is TGTGCCAGCAGTTTAGAAGCGGGAGACGTTGAGCAGTTCTTC. The encoded protein is CASSLEAGDVEQFF. The rearrangement links TRBV28 to TRBJ2-1; 8 bases are shared with TRBD2. Trimming removed 2 bases from V and 9 bases from J; junction bases left unmatched: 6. The length of the CDR3 is 14 residues. Germline V gene data show CDR1 as MDHEN and CDR2 as SYDVKM.

The sample holds a few counts of this clone. The chain combines TRBV7-2 with TRBJ2-7; no clear D. The germline gives CDR1 SGHTA, CDR2 FQGNSA. The CDR3 is 16 residues long. The V and J ends lost 0 bases and 7 bases respectively, with 19 bases between them. The CDR3 loop is CASSLAGSLMLVEQYF. CDR3 nucleotide sequence: TGTGCCAGCAGCTTAGCGGGTAGCCTAATGTTAGTTGAGCAGTACTTC. Supplemented by reference TRBV7-2 and TRBJ2-7, the full variable domain reads GAGVSQSPSNKVTEKGKDVELRCDPISGHTALYWYRQSLGQGLEFLIYFQGNSAPDKSGLPSDRFSAERTGGSVSTLTIQRTQQEDSAVYLCASSLAGSLMLVEQYFGPGTRLTVT.

V usage is TRBV2 and J usage is TRBJ2-7; D ambiguous. The V end was cut by 4 bases, the J end by 7 bases, with 14 bases between. The CDR3 totals 13 residues. Germline V gene data show CDR1 as SNHLY and CDR2 as FYNNEI. The CDR3 bases are TGTGCCAGCAGTGCGGTCCCCTTTAGAGAGCAGTACTTC. This gives the protein CASSAVPFREQYF.

V gene TRBV7-8 combines with J gene TRBJ2-7; TRBD2 agrees at 8 bases. The CDR3 is made up of 16 amino acids. Germline V gene lookup returns CDR1 SGHVS and CDR2 FQNEAQ. The junction had 12 bases not matched to a gene; V was cut back by 5 bases and J by 3 bases. CDR3 in DNA: TGTGCCAGCAGCCCCCCCTCAGCGGGAGCCAGCTACGAGCAGTACTTC. It encodes CASSPPSAGASYEQYF. Together with reference TRBV7-8 and TRBJ2-7, the CDR3 gives the full variable domain: GAGVSQSPRYKVAKRGQDVALRCDPISGHVSLFWYQQALGQGPEFLTYFQNEAQLDKSGLPSDRFFAERPEGSVSTLKIQRTQQEDSAVYLCASSPPSAGASYEQYFGPGTRLTVT.

This clone showed up just a few times. The V and J genes are TRBV5-1 and TRBJ2-7; D is unclear. Germline CDR1 SGHRS, CDR2 YFSETQ. The CDR3 is made up of 13 amino acids. V lost 3 bases to trimming and J lost 1 base, with 8 bases between them. CDR3 DNA: TGCGCCAGCAGCTCCTCCGGGTCCTACGAGCAGTACTTC. It codes for CASSSSGSYEQYF.

The chain combines TRBV18 with TRBJ1-4, with unresolved D. V dropped 1 base and J dropped 8 bases, with 14 bases sitting between them. CDR1 is KGHSH, CDR2 LQKENI, per germline. CDR3 length: 15 residues. CDR3 in amino acids: CASSPLFREREKLFF. The CDR3 region has the DNA TGTGCCAGCTCACCACTTTTTCGTGAGAGGGAAAAACTGTTTTTT.

J is TRBJ1-4 and V is TRBV18, with 7 bases fitting TRBD1. CDR1 is KGHSH and CDR2 is LQKENI in the germline V gene. V gave up 5 bases and J gave up 8 bases; unmatched junction bases: 11. CDR3 length equals 15 residues. As DNA, the CDR3 is TGTGCCAGCTCATTCGACAGGGACCTGGGGGAAAAACTGTTTTTT. It is translated as CASSFDRDLGEKLFF.

V gene TRBV6-1 combines with J gene TRBJ1-2; 7 bases line up with TRBD1. The CDR3 loop spans 16 amino acids. CDR1 and CDR2 (germline): MNHNS, SASEGT. The ends lost 4 bases at V and 0 bases at J; junction bases unmatched: 8. The CDR3 loop reads CASSVNRDRPNYGYTF. The DNA for the CDR3 is TGTGCCAGCAGTGTGAATAGGGACAGACCTAACTATGGCTACACCTTC.

The J gene is TRBJ1-6, the V gene TRBV6-4, with D possibly matching TRBD1 (5 bases). V was pared by 2 bases and J by 7 bases, with 12 bases between. This CDR3 is built from 15 residues. Germline V gene lookup returns CDR1 MRHNA and CDR2 SNTAGT. This CDR3 reads CASSDRGLGNSPLHF. The DNA for the CDR3 is TGTGCCAGCAGTGACAGGGGCCTTGGGAATTCACCCCTCCACTTT.

The chain uses TRBV7-2 and TRBJ1-2, with D maybe TRBD1 (6 bases). Looked up from germline, CDR1 is SGHTA and CDR2 is FQGNSA. Trimming stripped 1 base from V and 3 bases from J, with 12 bases between. The CDR3 spans 15 residues. CDR3 sequence (DNA): TGTGCCAGCAGCTTAGATCGGACAGTATACTATGGCTACACCTTC. It specifies CASSLDRTVYYGYTF.

The chain is built from TRBV6-5 and TRBJ1-2; TRBD1 matches at 7 bases. The CDR3 has 14 amino acids. V shed 6 bases and J 4 bases; nucleotides not matched to a gene: 8. Germline V lookup: CDR1 MNHEY, CDR2 SVGAGI. The CDR3 nucleotides are TGTGCCAGCAGATCGACAGGGATTTCCTATGGCTACACCTTC. Translation gives CASRSTGISYGYTF.

V gene TRBV14 combines with J gene TRBJ1-2; D gene unclear. This CDR3 region has 13 residues. Germline V gene sequence: CDR1 SGHDN, CDR2 FVKESK. Trimming took 5 bases from V and 3 from J, leaving 10 bases between them. The CDR3 reads CASSGTDYYGYTF. DNA of the CDR3: TGTGCCAGCAGCGGCACGGACTACTATGGCTACACCTTC.

V is TRBV5-6 and J is TRBJ1-2, with TRBD1 matching over 9 bases. Germline V gives CDR1 SGHDT, CDR2 YYEEEE. This CDR3 region has 17 residues. The trim removed 4 bases at V and 3 bases at J, leaving 13 bases unmatched. The CDR3 reads CASSAGTGYFQDYGYTF. The CDR3 nucleotides read TGTGCCAGCAGCGCCGGGACAGGGTACTTTCAGGACTATGGCTACACCTTC.

This clone appeared a single time. The rearrangement links TRBV5-1 to TRBJ2-1; 7 positions match TRBD2. CDR3 size: 14 residues. The germline V gene has CDR1 SGHRS and CDR2 YFSETQ. V shed 2 bases and J 9 bases; nucleotides not matched to a gene: 8. The CDR3 sequence: CASSFGEGLTEQFF. The DNA for the CDR3 is TGCGCCAGCAGCTTCGGGGAGGGCCTTACTGAGCAGTTCTTC.